This TCR beta chain was identified in a study of Ad26.COV2.S vaccination and SARS-CoV-2 variants. Findings of the study overall: People who got the vaccine had more spike-specific TCR breadth than people who got placebo.

Germline loops: CDR1 SGHNT, CDR2 YYREEE (reference sequence). The CDR3 is 13 residues long. V shed 2 bases and J 7 bases; nucleotides not matched to a gene: 1. A note on this clone: Its antigen is unidentified.

Some clones are missing from TCRdb's copy, which holds only in-frame ones; the method was immunoSEQ multiplex PCR. Of approximately 450,000 clones listed, 90% were seen once; the top ten hold roughly an eighth. Treatment: roughly 19 received Ad26.COV2.S at low or high dose, single or two shots; roughly five received placebo; per-sample allocation not given. Sampling was performed 63 days after the first vaccine or placebo injection. Whoever gave the sample was an adult aged 18-55 years in Boston. This sample comprised peripheral blood, obtained in a trial of Ad26.COV2.S vaccine versus placebo. The chain joins TRBV5-4 to TRBJ1-4, with TRBD1 matching 8 bases. This sequence originates from a person aged 18-60 years who received the Ad26.COV2.S COVID-19 vaccine or a placebo. CDR3 DNA sequence: TGTGCCAGCAGCTTCCAGGGGGCTGAAAAACTGTTTTTT. Its protein is CASSFQGAEKLFF.